What follows are 11 T cell receptor beta chains derived from one specimen sequenced in a study of shared clonotypes between healthy human individuals. Profiled with immunoSEQ multiplex PCR; TCRdb holds only in-frame clones, not every one. The sample lists roughly 2,300,000 clones, about 90% occurring once. What was sequenced was naive CD4+ T cells from PBMCs. Subset in this sample: CD45RA+ positively selected. The receptors originated from a man between 18 and 29 years old in good health. Some clones in this sample may be carry-over from other donors' samples.

This rearrangement joins TRBV7-2 to TRBJ2-7, with a possible D match to TRBD2 (5 bases). V was pared by 1 base and J by 7 bases, with 20 bases between. This CDR3 comprises 16 residues. From germline, CDR1 is SGHTA and CDR2 FQGNSA. DNA for the CDR3: TGTGCCAGCAGCTTAGTCGGAGGATCTACTCCTAGGGAGCAGTACTTC. The encoded protein is CASSLVGGSTPREQYF.

The V and J genes are TRBV9 and TRBJ2-1; D call uncertain. Germline V gene data show CDR1 as SGDLS and CDR2 as YYNGEE. The CDR3 contains 15 residues. Trimming took 4 bases from V and 4 from J, leaving 15 bases between them. The CDR3 here is CASSPQSGNYNEQFF. The CDR3 nucleotides read TGTGCCAGCAGCCCACAGTCAGGCAATTACAATGAGCAGTTCTTC.

The genes are TRBV9 and TRBJ2-3; 8 bases map to TRBD2. CDR3 length: 15 residues. J was trimmed by 5 bases and V by 2 bases; bases with no gene match: 7. CDR1 and CDR2 from the germline V gene are SGDLS and YYNGEE. The CDR3 sequence: CASSVRTGGQDTQYF. The CDR3 DNA follows: TGTGCCAGCAGCGTGAGGACGGGAGGGCAAGATACGCAGTATTTT.

The genes are TRBV7-7 and TRBJ2-5, with D unresolved. This CDR3 is 13 amino acids long. Trimming took 1 base from V and 5 from J, leaving 8 bases between them. CDR1 is SSHAT, CDR2 FNYEAQ, per germline (reference sequence). CDR3 DNA sequence: TGTGCCAGCAGCTTAGAACGTAAGGAGACCCAGTACTTC. Residues: CASSLERKETQYF. The full variable domain, its missing parts supplied by reference TRBV7-7 and TRBJ2-5, is GAGVSQSPRYKVTKRGQDVTLRCDPISSHATLYWYQQALGQGPEFLTYFNYEAQPDKSGLPSDRFSAERPEGSISTLTIQRTEQRDSAMYRCASSLERKETQYFGPGTRLLVL.

This rearrangement joins TRBV2 to TRBJ2-1; 11 positions agree with TRBD2. Per germline, CDR1 SNHLY and CDR2 FYNNEI. The CDR3 spans 16 residues. V shed 4 bases and J 7 bases; nucleotides not matched to a gene: 9. CDR3 protein: CASSAGRLAGGNEQFF. CDR3 nucleotide sequence: TGTGCCAGCAGTGCGGGGCGTCTAGCGGGAGGTAATGAGCAGTTCTTC.

This clone was seen just once. The rearrangement joins TRBV2 to TRBJ2-5; D possibly matches TRBD1 or TRBD2 (5 bases each). The V gene's germline CDR1 is SNHLY and CDR2 FYNNEI. CDR3 length equals 11 residues. Trimming pared 6 bases from V and 10 bases from J, leaving 12 bases between. CDR3 loop: CASSAGGGQYF. The CDR3 region has the DNA TGTGCCAGCAGCGCCGGTGGGGGCCAGTACTTC.

The chain couples TRBV25-1 to TRBJ2-5, with D unresolved. Germline V gene sequence: CDR1 MGHDK, CDR2 SYGVNS. V dropped 5 bases and J dropped 1 base, with 5 bases sitting between them. There are 12 residues in the CDR3. CDR3 sequence: CASSRVQETQYF. The DNA for the CDR3 is TGTGCCAGCAGTCGGGTCCAAGAGACCCAGTACTTC.

The sample holds a few counts of this clone. This rearrangement joins TRBV5-1 to TRBJ1-4, with 11 bases lining up with TRBD1. The J segment lost 11 bases and the V segment lost 2 bases, leaving 5 bases of the junction unmatched. The CDR3 consists of 14 residues. CDR1 SGHRS and CDR2 YFSETQ come from the germline V gene. The CDR3 bases are TGCGCCAGCAGCTTCCCGGGACAGGGGGAGAAACTGTTTTTT. This translates into CASSFPGQGEKLFF.

The CDR3 here is CASRTGATMNTEAFF. CDR3 coding DNA: TGTGCCAGTCGAACAGGGGCCACAATGAACACTGAAGCTTTCTTT. The chain uses TRBV6-1 and TRBJ1-1; 7 nucleotides line up with TRBD1. Trimming cost V 9 bases and J 0 bases; bases outside gene matches: 10. Germline V gene data show CDR1 as MNHNS and CDR2 as SASEGT. The CDR3 runs 15 residues.

This chain uses TRBV7-2 with TRBJ2-3; the D gene is possibly TRBD2 (6 bases). Trimming cost V 5 bases and J 5 bases, with 14 bases left between them. CDR3 length equals 14 residues. CDR1 and CDR2 (germline): SGHTA, FQGNSA. The CDR3 sequence is CASSPRRVGDTQYF. For the CDR3, the DNA is TGTGCCAGCAGCCCCAGGAGGGTCGGAGATACGCAGTATTTT.

This chain uses TRBV5-1 with TRBJ2-5, with TRBD2 identical over 8 bases. The CDR3 runs to 14 residues. The junction had 1 base not matched to a gene; V was cut back by 2 bases and J by 1 base. The V gene's germline CDR1 is SGHRS and CDR2 YFSETQ. This CDR3 is CASSFREGQETQYF. The CDR3 DNA follows: TGCGCCAGCAGCTTTCGGGAGGGCCAAGAGACCCAGTACTTC.